Following are 24 T cell receptor beta chains from one sample sequenced in a study of neoadjuvant nivolumab and ipilimumab in lung cancer. Clones were read by immunoSEQ multiplex PCR, and TCRdb kept only the in-frame ones, dropping some. Here the sample spans nearly 7,500 clones, around 85% being singletons. The source material was tumor tissue, sampled after neoadjuvant nivolumab, alone or with ipilimumab, at or shortly before surgery. The origin of the receptors is an adult with non-small cell lung cancer.

The chain combines TRBV6-5 with TRBJ2-7, with D maybe TRBD2 (6 bases). CDR3 length: 13 residues. V was shortened by 5 bases and J by 7 bases, with 15 bases between the two germline ends. The germline CDR1 and CDR2 sequences are MNHEY and SVGAGI. CDR3 amino acids: CASSTQEGTEQYF. CDR3 bases: TGTGCCAGCAGTACCCAAGAGGGGACTGAGCAGTACTTC.

This clone appeared once. The J gene is TRBJ1-4, the V gene TRBV11-2, with D possibly being TRBD1 (5 bases). This CDR3 has 15 residues. V lost 0 bases, J lost 8 bases, and 13 bases lay in between. Germline lookup yields CDR1 SGHAT and CDR2 FQNNGV. The DNA of the CDR3 is TGTGCCAGCAGCTTAGATGGCAGGGAAAGGGAAAAACTGTTTTTT. Encoded protein: CASSLDGREREKLFF.

The chain recombines TRBV11-2 with TRBJ2-7, with TRBD2 as a possible D gene (7 bases). Germline values: CDR1 SGHAT, CDR2 FQNNGV. The germline V and J ends were trimmed by 2 bases and 3 bases, with 11 bases remaining between them. The CDR3 length is 14 residues. CDR3 residues: CASSLNGGHYEQYF. The CDR3 nucleotides read TGTGCCAGCAGCTTAAACGGGGGGCACTACGAGCAGTACTTC.

The chain couples TRBV10-3 to TRBJ1-1; no reliable D call. This CDR3 is 14 amino acids long. CDR1 and CDR2 from the germline V gene are ENHRY and SYGVKD. V lost 2 bases, J lost 3 bases, and 10 bases lay in between. CDR3 DNA sequence: TGTGCCATCAGTGAGGCTCGCAGTCACACTGAAGCTTTCTTT. The encoded protein is CAISEARSHTEAFF.

The rearrangement links TRBV7-2 to TRBJ1-6, with a tentative D call TRBD1 (5 bases). There are 15 residues in the CDR3. V was cut by 2 bases and J by 7 bases, with 12 bases left in between. Looked up from germline, CDR1 is SGHTA and CDR2 is FQGNSA. This chain's CDR3 is CASSLRGPGNSPLHF. The CDR3 bases are TGTGCCAGCAGCTTAAGGGGTCCCGGGAATTCACCCCTCCACTTT.

The chain employs TRBV30 and TRBJ2-3; 8 positions agree with TRBD1. Germline assignment: CDR1 GTSNPN and CDR2 SVGIG (reference sequence). The CDR3 length is 14 residues. J was trimmed by 5 bases and V by 3 bases; bases with no gene match: 7. The CDR3 loop reads CAWSHGQGIDTQYF. The CDR3 nucleotides are TGTGCCTGGAGCCACGGACAGGGCATAGATACGCAGTATTTT.

The rearrangement links TRBV5-1 to TRBJ2-7; D is unclear. Germline assignment: CDR1 SGHRS and CDR2 YFSETQ. With 6 bases removed from V and 0 bases from J, the gap between germline ends came to 16 bases. The CDR3 spans 15 residues. CDR3 bases: TGCGCCAGCAATCATCATTCGGACCGCTCCTACGAGCAGTACTTC. Translated: CASNHHSDRSYEQYF.

The chain recombines TRBV7-2 with TRBJ2-1, with TRBD2 as a possible D gene (6 bases). The germline V and J ends were trimmed by 5 bases and 8 bases, with 22 bases remaining between them. The CDR3 runs to 16 residues. Looked up from germline, CDR1 is SGHTA and CDR2 is FQGNSA. As DNA, the CDR3 is TGTGCCAGCAGCCCCCAACCGGGACTCCGGGGCCATGAGCAGTTCTTC. Residues: CASSPQPGLRGHEQFF.

This clone has just one count. The chain employs TRBV7-9 and TRBJ2-3; D perhaps matches TRBD2 (5 bases). The CDR3 is 16 amino acids. Germline V lookup: CDR1 SEHNR, CDR2 FQNEAQ (reference sequence). The germline V and J ends were trimmed by 7 bases and 2 bases, with 19 bases remaining between them. The DNA for the CDR3 is TGTGCCAGCACACTAGATCAGGCGGCATCCACAGATACGCAGTATTTT. This gives the protein CASTLDQAASTDTQYF.

The chain employs TRBV6-5 and TRBJ1-3; D is ambiguous. Trimming removed 8 bases from V and 4 bases from J, with 6 bases in between. The CDR3 spans 11 residues. Germline V gene sequence: CDR1 MNHEY, CDR2 SVGAGI. The CDR3 protein is CASSRGNTIYF. In nucleotides, the CDR3 is TGTGCCAGCTCCAGGGGAAACACCATATATTTT.

The chain is built from TRBV7-6 and TRBJ1-5; D may be TRBD1 (5 bases). Germline CDR1 is SGHVS and CDR2 is FNYEAQ. CDR3 length: 15 amino acids. V was shortened by 2 bases and J by 4 bases, with 12 bases between the two germline ends. The CDR3 coding sequence is TGTGCCAGCAGCTTAATGTCAGGGAATAATCAGCCCCAGCATTTT. The encoded protein is CASSLMSGNNQPQHF.

The rearrangement links TRBV10-3 to TRBJ1-6, with D uncertain. Germline CDR1 and CDR2: ENHRY and SYGVKD. With 6 bases removed from V and 0 bases from J, the gap between germline ends came to 12 bases. The length of the CDR3 is 16 residues. CDR3 nucleotide sequence: TGTGCCATCAGCAAAGATTTCAGCTCCTATAATTCACCCCTCCACTTT. Translation: CAISKDFSSYNSPLHF.

This chain joins TRBV11-1 and TRBJ2-7; D is perhaps TRBD1 or TRBD2 (6 bases each). Trimming stripped 5 bases from V and 6 bases from J, with 17 bases between. The CDR3 extends over 14 amino acids. Germline V CDR1 and CDR2: SGHAT, FQDESV (reference sequence). CDR3 residues: CASSPGLGGLEQYF. Here the CDR3 DNA reads TGTGCCAGCAGCCCGGGACTCGGGGGCCTCGAGCAGTACTTC.

The chain carries TRBV7-9 and TRBJ2-1; TRBD1 agrees at 9 bases. Germline CDR1 and CDR2: SEHNR and FQNEAQ (reference sequence). V lost 6 bases, J lost 4 bases, and 10 bases stayed unmatched. The CDR3 is made up of 16 amino acids. CDR3: CASSPGGTGTYNEQFF. CDR3 nucleotide sequence: TGTGCCAGCAGTCCAGGGGGGACAGGGACTTACAATGAGCAGTTCTTC. Drawing the rest from reference TRBV7-9 and TRBJ2-1, the complete variable domain is DTGVSQNPRHKITKRGQNVTFRCDPISEHNRLYWYRQTLGQGPEFLTYFQNEAQLEKSRLLSDRFSAERPKGSFSTLEIQRTEQGDSAMYLCASSPGGTGTYNEQFFGPGTRLTVL.

The rearrangement joins TRBV5-1 to TRBJ1-1; a weak D match, TRBD1 (5 bases). CDR3 size: 16 residues. V was trimmed by 0 bases and J by 2 bases, leaving 14 bases between them. The germline V gene has CDR1 SGHRS and CDR2 YFSETQ. CDR3 coding DNA: TGCGCCAGCAGCTTGGCCGTCGGGGGGGGTAACACTGAAGCTTTCTTT. Encoded protein: CASSLAVGGGNTEAFF.

V and J are TRBV20-1 and TRBJ2-7; D uncertain. This CDR3 spans 11 amino acids. The V and J ends lost 5 bases and 4 bases respectively, with 9 bases between them. Germline V gene sequence: CDR1 DFQATT, CDR2 SNEGSKA (reference sequence). CDR3 protein: CSAFNAYEQYF. The CDR3 DNA is TGCAGTGCTTTCAATGCTTACGAGCAGTACTTC.

The rearrangement uses TRBV28 and TRBJ1-2; TRBD1 matches 8 bases. After removal of 6 bases from V and 1 base from J, the junction contained 10 bases not matched to a gene. Germline V gives CDR1 MDHEN, CDR2 SYDVKM. This CDR3 comprises 16 residues. The chain's CDR3 is CASRALTGAHNYGYTF. The CDR3 DNA reads TGTGCCAGCAGGGCTCTGACAGGGGCCCATAACTATGGCTACACCTTC.

The J gene is TRBJ2-7, the V gene TRBV11-1; no reliable D call. Germline CDR1 reads SGHAT; CDR2 reads FQDESV (reference sequence). Between the trimmed V and J ends, which lost 5 bases and 2 bases, there was a span of 13 bases. This CDR3 spans 14 amino acids. The CDR3 spells CASSLRGVPYEQYF. The DNA of the CDR3 is TGTGCCAGCAGCCTTCGAGGTGTCCCCTACGAGCAGTACTTC. Full variable domain (outside the CDR3, taken from reference TRBV11-1 and TRBJ2-7): EAEVAQSPRYKITEKSQAVAFWCDPISGHATLYWYRQILGQGPELLVQFQDESVVDDSQLPKDRFSAERLKGVDSTLKIQPAELGDSAMYLCASSLRGVPYEQYFGPGTRLTVT.

The rearrangement links TRBV10-3 to TRBJ1-2; 8 bases are a match to TRBD1. The CDR3 covers 15 residues. The trim removed 6 bases at V and 3 bases at J, leaving 9 bases unmatched. Per the germline V gene, CDR1 is ENHRY and CDR2 is SYGVKD. The CDR3 region has the DNA TGTGCCATCAGCCCGGGGGGACAGGCTCACTATGGCTACACCTTC. It codes for CAISPGGQAHYGYTF.

The chain couples TRBV18 to TRBJ1-3; D possibly corresponds to TRBD1 (5 bases). Trimming left V 0 bases short and J 0 bases short, with 12 bases between. The CDR3 extends over 17 amino acids. Germline assignment: CDR1 KGHSH and CDR2 LQKENI. In DNA form, the CDR3 reads TGTGCCAGCTCACCACCGGGATCCAGGGCCTCTGGAAACACCATATATTTT. It codes for CASSPPGSRASGNTIYF.

This chain links TRBV11-2 with TRBJ2-6; no clear D gene. Trimming removed 0 bases from V and 0 bases from J, with 3 bases in between. Germline V CDR1 and CDR2: SGHAT, FQNNGV. The CDR3 extends over 15 amino acids. The CDR3: CASSLDSSGANVLTF. CDR3 sequence (DNA): TGTGCCAGCAGCTTAGACAGCTCTGGGGCCAACGTCCTGACTTTC.

V and J are TRBV27 and TRBJ2-7; no reliable D call. Trimming took 6 bases from V and 0 from J, leaving 18 bases between them. The CDR3 loop spans 16 amino acids. Germline loops: CDR1 MNHEY, CDR2 SMNVEV (reference sequence). The CDR3: CASSRRVSQSSYEQYF. The CDR3 DNA reads TGTGCCAGCAGCCGGAGAGTTTCCCAAAGCTCCTACGAGCAGTACTTC.

On this clone itself: Other nucleotide sequences from this sample produce the same CDR3. J is TRBJ1-2 and V is TRBV9; 9 nucleotides match TRBD1. The CDR3 loop spans 16 amino acids. CDR1 and CDR2 from the germline V gene are SGDLS and YYNGEE. The ends lost 0 bases at V and 2 bases at J; junction bases unmatched: 5. The CDR3 bases are TGTGCCAGCAGCGTAGGGGGAGGGACAGGGAACTATGGCTACACCTTC. This encodes CASSVGGGTGNYGYTF.

CDR3 coding DNA: TGCGCCAGCAGCTTGGCCCAGGCATCCTATGGCTACACCTTC. Amino acids: CASSLAQASYGYTF. V and J are TRBV5-1 and TRBJ1-2; unclear D gene. V gave up 0 bases and J gave up 4 bases, with 10 bases separating them. The CDR3 covers 14 residues. Germline CDR1 SGHRS, CDR2 YFSETQ.